The 30 T cell receptor beta chains given below trace back to one sample, sequenced in a study of T cell responses to AZD1222 COVID-19 vaccine. Clones were sequenced by immunoSEQ multiplex PCR, and TCRdb holds only the in-frame ones, with some missing. The table has about 150,000 clones, more than 85% seen once. Sequenced material: peripheral blood, taken on day 0 of AZD1222 vaccination. The receptors shown here come from an adult in good health.

The chain carries TRBV24-1 and TRBJ1-2; D is perhaps TRBD1 (6 bases). The germline gives CDR1 KGHDR, CDR2 SFDVKD. This CDR3 region has 14 residues. V lost 5 bases and J 4 bases, leaving 13 bases between the germline ends. The CDR3 here is CATSAGDSGYGYTF. The DNA of the CDR3 is TGTGCCACCAGTGCAGGGGACTCTGGCTATGGCTACACCTTC.

The chain couples TRBV18 to TRBJ1-5; 7 bases are shared with TRBD1. Germline trimming cut 2 bases from V and 4 bases from J; bases unmatched to any gene: 5. CDR3 length: 15 residues. The germline V gene has CDR1 KGHSH and CDR2 LQKENI. Here the CDR3 reads CASSPFGQANQPQHF. The DNA of the CDR3 is TGTGCCAGCTCACCATTTGGACAGGCTAATCAGCCCCAGCATTTT.

The chain has TRBV19 and TRBJ2-1; D is ambiguous. The CDR3 covers 11 residues. Deletions cut 3 bases from V and 10 bases from J, with 7 bases between. CDR1 and CDR2 from the germline V gene are LNHDA and SQIVND (reference sequence). CDR3 sequence reads: CASSIHQEQFF. DNA for the CDR3: TGTGCCAGTAGTATCCACCAAGAGCAGTTCTTC.

The chain couples TRBV5-4 to TRBJ2-7; 14 bases match TRBD2. The CDR3 has 15 residues. V gave up 0 bases and J gave up 9 bases; unmatched junction bases: 5. Germline V gene data show CDR1 as SGHNT and CDR2 as YYREEE (reference sequence). This CDR3 reads CASSLGLAGGGRQYF. The CDR3 DNA reads TGTGCCAGCAGCTTGGGACTAGCGGGAGGGGGCCGGCAGTACTTC. The full variable domain, completed using reference TRBV5-4 and TRBJ2-7, is ETGVTQSPTHLIKTRGQQVTLRCSSQSGHNTVSWYQQALGQGPQFIFQYYREEENGRGNFPPRFSGLQFPNYSSELNVNALELDDSALYLCASSLGLAGGGRQYFGPGTRLTVT.

This clone was seen once. The chain is built from TRBV6-2 or TRBV6-3 and TRBJ1-1; D not certain. This CDR3 is 15 amino acids long. Germline V gene data show CDR1 as MNHEY and CDR2 as SVGEGT. Deletions cut 2 bases from V and 4 bases from J, with 14 bases between. DNA of the CDR3: TGTGCCAGCAGTTACGGTCGGAGGTGGAGCACTGAAGCTTTCTTT. Protein: CASSYGRRWSTEAFF.

The gene calls are TRBV7-2 and TRBJ2-7, with D unresolved. The CDR3 contains 14 residues. Trimming stripped 7 bases from V and 2 bases from J, with 15 bases between. Germline V gene data show CDR1 as SGHTA and CDR2 as FQGNSA. CDR3 region: CASTSRRAPYEQYF. The CDR3 nucleotides read TGTGCCAGCACCTCTAGGCGAGCCCCCTACGAGCAGTACTTC.

This rearrangement joins TRBV19 to TRBJ2-2; either TRBD1 or TRBD2 may fit D (6 bases each). Trimming pared 1 base from V and 4 bases from J, leaving 10 bases between. Germline CDR1 and CDR2: LNHDA and SQIVND (reference sequence). This CDR3 contains 15 residues. CDR3 coding DNA: TGTGCCAGTAGTATAGGGGGGGCCGGCACCGGGGAGCTGTTTTTT. Protein sequence: CASSIGGAGTGELFF.

The chain couples TRBV6-5 to TRBJ1-2, with D tentatively TRBD1 (5 bases). The germline gives CDR1 MNHEY, CDR2 SVGAGI. V was pared by 6 bases and J by 6 bases, with 11 bases between. The CDR3 covers 12 residues. The CDR3 sequence: CASRFPGHGYTF. The CDR3 nucleotides are TGTGCCAGCAGATTTCCGGGGCATGGCTACACCTTC.

The CDR3 is CASTNRGRDSSGNTIYF. In DNA, the CDR3 is TGTGCCAGCACTAACAGGGGGCGAGATTCCTCTGGAAACACCATATATTTT. The V gene is TRBV28, the J gene TRBJ1-3; 9 nucleotides agree with TRBD1. Germline V gene data show CDR1 as MDHEN and CDR2 as SYDVKM. With 7 bases clipped from V and 0 bases from J, the junction kept 10 bases outside the gene matches. CDR3 length: 17 residues.

This chain connects TRBV29-1 to TRBJ2-5; D is ambiguous. This CDR3 has 9 residues. The germline V gene encodes CDR1 SQVTM and CDR2 ANQGSEA. Trimming pared 4 bases from V and 4 bases from J, leaving 1 base between. The CDR3 region has the DNA TGCAGCGTTGGAGAGACCCAGTACTTC. Translation gives CSVGETQYF.

The genes are TRBV27 and TRBJ1-5; 8 positions agree with TRBD1. In germline, CDR1 is MNHEY, CDR2 SMNVEV (reference sequence). The CDR3 is 16 amino acids. The J segment lost 3 bases and the V segment lost 5 bases, leaving 9 bases of the junction unmatched. This CDR3 is CASSRQGAVVNQPQHF. In nucleotides, the CDR3 is TGTGCCAGCAGTCGGCAGGGGGCAGTCGTCAATCAGCCCCAGCATTTT.

In its sample, this clone was seen a few times. The chain combines TRBV4-1 with TRBJ2-7; maybe TRBD2 (6 bases). Germline V gives CDR1 MGHRA, CDR2 YSYEKL. Trimming removed 7 bases at V and 2 bases at J, with 18 bases between. CDR3 size: 15 residues. CDR3 DNA sequence: TGCGCCAGCACCCCAATGGGGGGATCTCCCTACGAGCAGTACTTC. This translates into CASTPMGGSPYEQYF.

The genes are TRBV28 and TRBJ1-6; no definite D call. Germline V CDR1 and CDR2: MDHEN, SYDVKM. This CDR3 comprises 14 residues. The V and J ends lost 5 bases and 10 bases respectively, with 15 bases between them. CDR3 residues: CASSITGITSPLHF. CDR3 nucleotides: TGTGCCAGCAGTATTACCGGGATAACATCACCCCTCCACTTT.

The rearrangement uses TRBV28 and TRBJ1-3; TRBD1 matches at 9 bases. The ends lost 5 bases at V and 4 bases at J; junction bases unmatched: 9. The CDR3 consists of 16 residues. Looked up from germline, CDR1 is MDHEN and CDR2 is SYDVKM. In DNA, the CDR3 is TGTGCCAGCAGTCCGGCCGGGACAGGGTACGGAAACACCATATATTTT. Residues: CASSPAGTGYGNTIYF.

This chain joins TRBV14 and TRBJ2-7; unclear D gene. Germline CDR1 and CDR2: SGHDN and FVKESK. The V end was cut by 0 bases, the J end by 3 bases, with 12 bases between. This CDR3 is built from 15 residues. This CDR3 reads CASSQEGSPIYEQYF. The CDR3 DNA is TGTGCCAGCAGCCAAGAGGGGTCCCCTATCTACGAGCAGTACTTC.

The rearrangement links TRBV12-3 or TRBV12-4 to TRBJ1-3, with unresolved D. Trimming pared 5 bases from V and 8 bases from J, leaving 7 bases between. The CDR3 consists of 11 residues. The CDR3 DNA follows: TGTGCCAGCAGTAAAGTAGACACCATATATTTT. Its protein product is CASSKVDTIYF.

The chain carries TRBV2 and TRBJ1-4, with D unresolved. The CDR3 is 14 amino acids. Germline V gene data show CDR1 as SNHLY and CDR2 as FYNNEI. Trimming removed 3 bases from V and 4 bases from J, with 9 bases in between. CDR3 sequence reads: CASSELAGNEKLFF. The CDR3 region has the DNA TGTGCCAGCAGTGAGTTGGCAGGTAATGAAAAACTGTTTTTT.

This chain uses TRBV6-2 or TRBV6-3 with TRBJ2-3; no definite D call. The germline gives CDR1 MNHEY, CDR2 SVGEGT. Trimming cost V 3 bases and J 4 bases, with 8 bases left between them. There are 13 residues in the CDR3. CDR3 residues: CASSYLPSDTQYF. Here the CDR3 DNA reads TGTGCCAGCAGTTATCTGCCATCAGATACGCAGTATTTT.

The genes are TRBV5-1 and TRBJ2-7; D unresolved. V shed 4 bases and J shed 6 bases, with 8 bases lying between them. The CDR3 extends over 11 amino acids. Per germline, CDR1 SGHRS and CDR2 YFSETQ. The CDR3 is CASSQNLEQYF. CDR3 in DNA: TGCGCCAGCAGCCAGAACCTCGAGCAGTACTTC.

This chain links TRBV5-6 with TRBJ1-1, with 7 nucleotides matching TRBD1. Germline V gene lookup returns CDR1 SGHDT and CDR2 YYEEEE. This CDR3 has 14 residues. V trimming: 2 bases; J trimming: 5 bases; junction bases outside the gene matches: 6. CDR3 DNA sequence: TGTGCCAGCAGCTTTACAGGGGTCGCGACTGAAGCTTTCTTT. It translates to CASSFTGVATEAFF.

The chain is built from TRBV5-1 and TRBJ1-5; possible D gene TRBD1, 5 bases. Germline V lookup: CDR1 SGHRS, CDR2 YFSETQ. Trimming took 0 bases from V and 3 from J, leaving 7 bases between them. The CDR3 consists of 14 residues. CDR3 amino acids: CASSLGQFNQPQHF. The CDR3 nucleotides read TGCGCCAGCAGCTTGGGACAGTTCAATCAGCCCCAGCATTTT.

This clone was recorded a few times. The J gene is TRBJ2-7, the V gene TRBV7-2, with a tentative D call TRBD1 (5 bases). The length of the CDR3 is 15 residues. Looked up from germline, CDR1 is SGHTA and CDR2 is FQGNSA. V was cut by 5 bases and J by 0 bases, with 14 bases left in between. The CDR3 DNA sequence: TGTGCCAGCAGCCCCACAGGCTACCCCTCCTACGAGCAGTACTTC. It codes for CASSPTGYPSYEQYF.

The V gene is TRBV5-5, the J gene TRBJ2-3; TRBD2 matches 7 bases. Trimming removed 1 base from V and 3 bases from J; junction bases left unmatched: 5. Per the germline V gene, CDR1 is SGHKS and CDR2 is YYEKEE (reference sequence). The CDR3 loop spans 15 amino acids. The CDR3 DNA is TGTGCCAGCAGCTTGTTTGGGAGGGAAACAGATACGCAGTATTTT. Protein sequence: CASSLFGRETDTQYF.

The chain recombines TRBV6-1 with TRBJ1-5; D not resolved. From germline, CDR1 is MNHNS and CDR2 SASEGT. V was shortened by 2 bases and J by 3 bases, with 8 bases between the two germline ends. The CDR3 covers 14 residues. The DNA for the CDR3 is TGTGCCAGCAGTGAAAGGCGGACCAATCAGCCCCAGCATTTT. Translating gives CASSERRTNQPQHF.

J is TRBJ1-6 and V is TRBV5-7; D gene ambiguous. TRBV5-7 is labeled an ORF, and its function is uncertain. The CDR3 has 17 amino acids. V shed 1 base and J shed 0 bases, with 11 bases lying between them. This chain's CDR3 is CASSLCGTHSYNSPLHF. The CDR3 coding sequence is TGTGCCAGCAGCTTGTGCGGCACCCACTCCTATAATTCACCCCTCCACTTT.

This chain uses TRBV3-1 (or the pseudogene TRBV3-2) with TRBJ2-3, with TRBD2 as a possible D gene (6 bases). This CDR3 comprises 15 residues. Germline loops: CDR1 LGHDT, CDR2 YNNKEL (reference sequence). V was clipped by 4 bases and J by 1 base, with 12 bases between them. The CDR3 sequence: CASSPLASGTDTQYF. The CDR3 DNA follows: TGTGCCAGCAGCCCACTAGCTTCCGGCACAGATACGCAGTATTTT.

The genes are TRBV7-8 and TRBJ2-5; TRBD1 matches at 7 bases. V lost 5 bases, J lost 5 bases, and 8 bases stayed unmatched. Germline CDR1 and CDR2: SGHVS and FQNEAQ. CDR3 length: 14 amino acids. This CDR3 reads CASSLRQGWETQYF. CDR3 coding DNA: TGTGCCAGCAGCCTACGACAGGGTTGGGAGACCCAGTACTTC. The full variable domain, in which reference TRBV7-8 and TRBJ2-5 provide the parts outside the CDR3, is GAGVSQSPRYKVAKRGQDVALRCDPISGHVSLFWYQQALGQGPEFLTYFQNEAQLDKSGLPSDRFFAERPEGSVSTLKIQRTQQEDSAVYLCASSLRQGWETQYFGPGTRLLVL.

Written as DNA, the CDR3 is TGTGCCAGCAGTTTGGGTGGGACAGGGGCGACCCAGTACTTC. This gives the protein CASSLGGTGATQYF. The V and J genes are TRBV28 and TRBJ2-5, with TRBD1 matching over 10 bases. Germline CDR1 and CDR2: MDHEN and SYDVKM. The CDR3 length is 14 residues. V lost 3 bases to trimming and J lost 7 bases; unmatched junction nucleotides: 5. The variable domain in full, with the rest retrieved from reference TRBV28 and TRBJ2-5, is DVKVTQSSRYLVKRTGEKVFLECVQDMDHENMFWYRQDPGLGLRLIYFSYDVKMKEKGDIPEGYSVSREKKERFSLILESASTNQTSMYLCASSLGGTGATQYFGPGTRLLVL.

The genes are TRBV19 and TRBJ2-3; D call uncertain. CDR1 is LNHDA, CDR2 SQIVND, per germline (reference sequence). The CDR3 consists of 12 residues. Trimming removed 3 bases from V and 3 bases from J, with 4 bases in between. The CDR3 loop is CASSIRTDTQYF. CDR3 DNA sequence: TGTGCCAGTAGTATCCGAACAGATACGCAGTATTTT.

The chain recombines TRBV5-6 with TRBJ1-5, with no clear D. Trimming shortened V by 4 bases and J by 3 bases, and 14 bases separated the two germline ends. The CDR3 spans 15 residues. Germline CDR1 SGHDT, CDR2 YYEEEE. CDR3 residues: CASSPGGRYNQPQHF. The CDR3 DNA reads TGTGCCAGCAGCCCCGGTGGAAGATACAATCAGCCCCAGCATTTT.